This passage covers 21 T cell receptor beta chains from one sample sequenced in a study of blood T cell repertoires in COVID-19. Here immunoSEQ multiplex PCR was the method, and the copy in TCRdb shows in-frame clones only, minus some. The sample records 200,000 or so clones, over 80% being singletons. The sample taken for sequencing was peripheral blood. The receptors stem from a woman aged 25 to 39 with acute or convalescent COVID-19.

The chain employs TRBV29-1 and TRBJ2-1, with 11 bases identical to TRBD1. This CDR3 comprises 13 residues. CDR1 is SQVTM and CDR2 is ANQGSEA in the germline V gene. Trimming removed 7 bases from V and 8 bases from J; junction bases left unmatched: 7. This CDR3 reads CSGDRGYLDEQFF. For the CDR3, the DNA is TGCAGCGGGGACAGGGGGTACTTGGATGAGCAGTTCTTC.

The chain is built from TRBV18 and TRBJ1-1, with TRBD1 matching 8 bases. Germline assignment: CDR1 KGHSH and CDR2 LQKENI. The V and J ends lost 4 bases and 1 base, in that order; junction bases with no gene match: 11. This CDR3 region has 17 residues. CDR3 sequence: CASSLYRTGLTNTEAFF. CDR3 nucleotide sequence: TGTGCCAGCTCACTATACCGGACAGGGCTTACGAACACTGAAGCTTTCTTT.

This clone occurred once. The V call is TRBV5-1, the J call TRBJ2-5, with D perhaps matching TRBD1 (7 bases). The germline V and J ends were trimmed by 6 bases and 5 bases, with 26 bases remaining between them. In germline, CDR1 is SGHRS, CDR2 YFSETQ. This CDR3 comprises 17 residues. As DNA, the CDR3 is TGCGCCAGCATGGCGCAGGGGGGAAGAAGTCCGCGGGAGACCCAGTACTTC. Protein product: CASMAQGGRSPRETQYF.

The rearrangement uses TRBV7-6 and TRBJ2-2; no definite D call. CDR3 length: 15 amino acids. Trimming pared 2 bases from V and 3 bases from J, leaving 10 bases between. Germline V gene data show CDR1 as SGHVS and CDR2 as FNYEAQ. The CDR3, as DNA: TGTGCCAGCAGCTTAAAACAGAGTCACACCGGGGAGCTGTTTTTT. Its protein product is CASSLKQSHTGELFF.

The chain couples TRBV29-1 to TRBJ1-1; D unresolved. Germline assignment: CDR1 SQVTM and CDR2 ANQGSEA. The V end lost 7 bases, the J end lost 4 bases, and 19 bases lay between the germline ends. The CDR3 covers 14 residues. CDR3 DNA sequence: TGCAGCGCCGGAATGATCGCTGGAGGCACTGAAGCTTTCTTT. This sequence encodes CSAGMIAGGTEAFF.

V gene TRBV7-9 combines with J gene TRBJ2-2; D unclear. V gave up 1 base and J gave up 1 base, with 13 bases separating them. This CDR3 has 17 residues. Germline lookup yields CDR1 SEHNR and CDR2 FQNEAQ (reference sequence). For the CDR3, the DNA is TGTGCCAGCAGCTTAGGCTCTTGGGCAGAGAACACCGGGGAGCTGTTTTTT. It codes for CASSLGSWAENTGELFF.

For the CDR3, the DNA is TGCGCCAGCAGCTCACAGGGGGCCAGGAACATTCAGTACTTC. This encodes CASSSQGARNIQYF. The rearrangement uses TRBV5-1 and TRBJ2-4, with 9 bases matching TRBD1. V lost 3 bases and J lost 7; bases outside the gene matches: 5. The CDR3 spans 14 residues. The V gene's germline CDR1 is SGHRS and CDR2 YFSETQ.

This clone showed up many times. This sequence joins TRBV9 and TRBJ2-7; D may be TRBD2 (5 bases). V was trimmed by 0 bases and J by 3 bases, leaving 13 bases between them. The germline V gene has CDR1 SGDLS and CDR2 YYNGEE. CDR3 size: 15 residues. The CDR3 is CASSVAASPIYEQYF. CDR3 coding DNA: TGTGCCAGCAGCGTAGCGGCTAGCCCCATCTACGAGCAGTACTTC.

CDR3 region: CASSPRVGYGYTF. CDR3 DNA: TGCGCCAGCAGTCCCAGGGTTGGCTATGGCTACACCTTC. The rearrangement uses TRBV23-1 and TRBJ1-2; D is possibly TRBD1 (5 bases). TRBV23-1 is an open reading frame, and its role is uncertain. There are 13 residues in the CDR3. Trimming took 4 bases from V and 4 from J, leaving 10 bases between them.

In its sample, this clone was seen a few times. The V gene is TRBV6-5, the J gene TRBJ1-5, with 10 bases lining up with TRBD1. Germline loops: CDR1 MNHEY, CDR2 SVGAGI. The trim removed 5 bases at V and 4 bases at J, leaving 5 bases unmatched. The CDR3 consists of 15 residues. CDR3 sequence reads: CASSIRDRGNQPQHF. The CDR3 DNA is TGTGCCAGCAGTATCCGGGACAGGGGAAATCAGCCCCAGCATTTT.

The chain recombines TRBV6-5 with TRBJ2-7; D is perhaps TRBD1 (6 bases). Germline CDR1 reads MNHEY; CDR2 reads SVGAGI. The CDR3 totals 11 residues. V lost 9 bases, J lost 5 bases, and 11 bases lay in between. The chain's CDR3 is CASKQGNEQYF. The CDR3 nucleotides are TGTGCCAGTAAACAGGGAAACGAGCAGTACTTC.

This chain uses TRBV2 with TRBJ1-5; D uncertain. The V and J ends lost 2 bases and 0 bases respectively, with 8 bases between them. The germline V gene encodes CDR1 SNHLY and CDR2 FYNNEI. The CDR3 consists of 15 residues. In nucleotides, the CDR3 is TGTGCCAGCAGTGAAAACAAATATAGCAATCAGCCCCAGCATTTT. It codes for CASSENKYSNQPQHF.

There are a few counts of this clone. V usage is TRBV18 and J usage is TRBJ1-3; TRBD1 is a possible D gene (5 bases). The CDR3 extends over 16 amino acids. Trimming removed 1 base at V and 0 bases at J, with 10 bases between. Germline-derived CDR1 and CDR2 are KGHSH and LQKENI. The CDR3 sequence is CASSPQEGTSGNTIYF. The CDR3 nucleotides read TGTGCCAGCTCACCACAGGAGGGGACCTCTGGAAACACCATATATTTT.

The rearrangement links TRBV6-6 to TRBJ1-4; D gene unclear. From germline, CDR1 is MNHNY and CDR2 SVGAGI (reference sequence). There are 11 residues in the CDR3. Trimming pared 8 bases from V and 7 bases from J, leaving 8 bases between. The CDR3 spells CASAGSEKLFF. In DNA form, the CDR3 reads TGTGCCAGCGCGGGGTCTGAAAAACTGTTTTTT.

The V and J genes are TRBV7-2 and TRBJ2-1; 7 bases agree with TRBD1. The CDR3 totals 15 residues. The ends lost 4 bases at V and 0 bases at J; junction bases unmatched: 3. CDR1 and CDR2 (germline): SGHTA, FQGNSA. The CDR3 loop is CASSSDRSSYNEQFF. CDR3 nucleotides: TGTGCCAGCAGCTCGGACAGGAGCTCCTACAATGAGCAGTTCTTC.

This clone turned up a few times. The V call is TRBV29-1, the J call TRBJ1-4; 9 bases are shared with TRBD1. V was pared by 6 bases and J by 11 bases, with 7 bases of the junction left unmatched. The CDR3 runs 12 residues. Germline CDR1 and CDR2: SQVTM and ANQGSEA. This CDR3 reads CSVSGTGNKLFF. In DNA form, the CDR3 reads TGCAGCGTGTCCGGGACAGGGAATAAACTGTTTTTT.

This clone was detected only once. The chain combines TRBV5-5 with TRBJ1-3; D perhaps matches TRBD1 (5 bases). Trimming took off 0 bases at V and 7 bases at J, with 17 bases between the two ends. Germline CDR1 SGHKS, CDR2 YYEKEE (reference sequence). This CDR3 region has 16 residues. The CDR3: CASSLAQTERSNTIYF. The CDR3 nucleotides are TGTGCCAGCAGCTTGGCCCAGACAGAAAGGAGCAACACCATATATTTT.

The chain links TRBV5-1 to TRBJ2-7, with D perhaps matching TRBD2 (6 bases). Germline lookup yields CDR1 SGHRS and CDR2 YFSETQ. Trimming cost V 4 bases and J 0 bases, with 17 bases left between them. The CDR3 is made up of 16 amino acids. The CDR3 loop is CASSDLFGGSSYEQYF. The CDR3 nucleotides read TGCGCCAGCAGCGATCTTTTCGGGGGTAGCTCCTACGAGCAGTACTTC.

V usage is TRBV5-6 and J usage is TRBJ1-2; the match to TRBD1 covers 9 bases. The CDR3 totals 15 residues. J was trimmed by 4 bases and V by 0 bases; bases with no gene match: 4. In germline, CDR1 is SGHDT, CDR2 YYEEEE. The CDR3 nucleotides are TGTGCCAGCAGCTTGGGACAGGGGGTGACCTATGGCTACACCTTC. Its translation is CASSLGQGVTYGYTF.

The gene calls are TRBV24-1 and TRBJ2-3; 14 nucleotides agree with TRBD2. The CDR3 is made up of 19 amino acids. Trimming at V came to 4 bases and at J to 10 bases, leaving 18 bases not matched to a gene. The germline gives CDR1 KGHDR, CDR2 SFDVKD. The CDR3 DNA follows: TGTGCCACCAGTGACCCAGACAATGGACTAGCGGGGGGCAATCGTGCGCAGTATTTT. It yields the protein CATSDPDNGLAGGNRAQYF.

The chain recombines TRBV11-2 with TRBJ1-2; maybe TRBD1 (5 bases). The germline gives CDR1 SGHAT, CDR2 FQNNGV. The V gene lost 5 bases and the J gene lost 8 bases, with 9 bases spanning the gap. The CDR3 runs 11 residues. The CDR3 nucleotides are TGTGCCAGCAGCCAGGGTGCCGGCTACACCTTC. Translated: CASSQGAGYTF.